The sequence of this TCR beta chain was determined in a study of blood T cell repertoires in COVID-19. Turning to the study itself: COVID-19 samples collected from the United States, Italy and Spain covered acute and convalescent phases. In each case, the material was cDNA or gDNA derived from T cells, B-cell-depleted T cells, or PBMCs.

CDR3 length: 15 amino acids. CDR1 is SGHVS, CDR2 FQNEAQ, per germline. V was trimmed by 1 base and J by 7 bases, leaving 14 bases between them. The sample holds one count of this clone. Clones were read by immunoSEQ multiplex PCR, and TCRdb kept only the in-frame ones, dropping some. The data contain 15,000 to 20,000 clones, over 75% of them singletons. The chain couples TRBV7-8 to TRBJ1-5, with D unclear. This TCR was recovered from an older man with COVID-19, enrolled during active disease. Sequenced input: peripheral blood. Here the CDR3 reads CASSLERTLRQPQHF. The DNA of the CDR3 is TGTGCCAGCAGCTTAGAGAGAACCCTTCGGCAGCCCCAGCATTTT. The entire variable domain, with the rest obtained from reference TRBV7-8 and TRBJ1-5, is as follows: GAGVSQSPRYKVAKRGQDVALRCDPISGHVSLFWYQQALGQGPEFLTYFQNEAQLDKSGLPSDRFFAERPEGSVSTLKIQRTQQEDSAVYLCASSLERTLRQPQHFGDGTRLSIL.